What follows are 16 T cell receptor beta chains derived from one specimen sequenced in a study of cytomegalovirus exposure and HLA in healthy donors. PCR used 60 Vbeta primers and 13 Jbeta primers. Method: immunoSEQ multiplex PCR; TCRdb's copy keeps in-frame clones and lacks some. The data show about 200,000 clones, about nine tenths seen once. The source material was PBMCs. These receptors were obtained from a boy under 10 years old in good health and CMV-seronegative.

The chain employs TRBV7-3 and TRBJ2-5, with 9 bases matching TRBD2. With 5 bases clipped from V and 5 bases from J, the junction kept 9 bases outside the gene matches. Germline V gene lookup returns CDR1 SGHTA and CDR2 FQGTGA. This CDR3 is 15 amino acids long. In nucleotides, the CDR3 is TGTGCCAGCAGCCCGGGGGGACTAGCCTATGAGACCCAGTACTTC. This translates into CASSPGGLAYETQYF.

The CDR3 region has the DNA TGTGCCAGCAGATACGGCGGTCATCGGTCCTACGAGCAGTACTTC. It is translated as CASRYGGHRSYEQYF. This chain links TRBV6-1 with TRBJ2-7; D call uncertain. The CDR3 is 15 amino acids. The germline V gene encodes CDR1 MNHNS and CDR2 SASEGT. V shed 6 bases and J shed 1 base, with 16 bases lying between them.

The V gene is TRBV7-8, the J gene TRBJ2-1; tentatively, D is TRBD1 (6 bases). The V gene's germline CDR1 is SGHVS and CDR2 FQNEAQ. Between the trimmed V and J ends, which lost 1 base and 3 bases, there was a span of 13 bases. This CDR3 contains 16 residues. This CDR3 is CASSLVPGALYNEQFF. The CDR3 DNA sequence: TGTGCCAGCAGCTTAGTCCCAGGGGCCCTCTACAATGAGCAGTTCTTC.

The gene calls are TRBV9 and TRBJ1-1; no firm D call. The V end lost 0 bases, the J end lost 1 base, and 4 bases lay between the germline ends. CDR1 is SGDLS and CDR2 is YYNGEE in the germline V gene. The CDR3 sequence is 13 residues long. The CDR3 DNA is TGTGCCAGCAGCGTAGATCAGAACACTGAAGCTTTCTTT. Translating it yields CASSVDQNTEAFF.

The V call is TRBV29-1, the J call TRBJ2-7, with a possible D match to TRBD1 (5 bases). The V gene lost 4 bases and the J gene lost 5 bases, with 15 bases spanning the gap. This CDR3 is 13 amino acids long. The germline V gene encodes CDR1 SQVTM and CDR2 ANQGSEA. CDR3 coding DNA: TGCAGCGTTGCAGGGTTATGGACGAACGAGCAGTACTTC. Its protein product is CSVAGLWTNEQYF.

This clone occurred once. Here the CDR3 reads CASEPNGGFWPQHF. The CDR3 DNA is TGTGCCAGCGAACCCAACGGAGGCTTTTGGCCCCAGCATTTT. V is TRBV2 and J is TRBJ1-5; D call uncertain. Between the trimmed V and J ends, which lost 8 bases and 9 bases, there was a span of 20 bases. The CDR3 is made up of 14 amino acids. Germline-derived CDR1 and CDR2 are SNHLY and FYNNEI.

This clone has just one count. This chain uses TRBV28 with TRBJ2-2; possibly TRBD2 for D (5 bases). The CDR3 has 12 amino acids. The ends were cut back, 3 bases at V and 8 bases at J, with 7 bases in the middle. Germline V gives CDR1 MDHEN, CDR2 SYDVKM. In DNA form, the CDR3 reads TGTGCCAGCAGTTTTCTAGCTGGGGAGCTGTTTTTT. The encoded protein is CASSFLAGELFF.

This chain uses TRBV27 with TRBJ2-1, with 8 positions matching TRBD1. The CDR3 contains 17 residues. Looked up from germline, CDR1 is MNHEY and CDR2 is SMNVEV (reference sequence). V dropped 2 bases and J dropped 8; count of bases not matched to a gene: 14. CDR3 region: CASSLPSWQGAQYEQFF. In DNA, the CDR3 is TGTGCCAGCAGTTTACCGAGCTGGCAGGGGGCTCAATATGAGCAGTTCTTC.

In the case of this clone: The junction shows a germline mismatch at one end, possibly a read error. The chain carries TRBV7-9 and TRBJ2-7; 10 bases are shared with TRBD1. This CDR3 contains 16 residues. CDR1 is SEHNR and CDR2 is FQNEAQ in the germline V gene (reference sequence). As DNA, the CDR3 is TGTTCCAGCAGCTTGGCGGGGACAGGGGCGAATTACGAGCAGTACTTC. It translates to CSSSLAGTGANYEQYF.

CDR3 protein: CASSPHRGELRDEQYF. DNA of the CDR3: TGTGCCAGCAGCCCACATCGGGGAGAACTTAGGGACGAGCAGTACTTC. V is TRBV7-9 and J is TRBJ2-7; D is perhaps TRBD2 (5 bases). CDR3 length: 16 residues. The V end lost 5 bases, the J end lost 5 bases, and 22 bases lay between the germline ends. Germline V lookup: CDR1 SEHNR, CDR2 FQNEAQ (reference sequence).

As DNA, the CDR3 is TGTGCCATCGGCCGGGTGGCTGGCTACACCTTC. Its translation is CAIGRVAGYTF. V is TRBV28 and J is TRBJ1-2; no clear D gene. Trimming took off 10 bases at V and 7 bases at J, with 13 bases between the two ends. This CDR3 is 11 amino acids long. Germline CDR1 MDHEN, CDR2 SYDVKM.

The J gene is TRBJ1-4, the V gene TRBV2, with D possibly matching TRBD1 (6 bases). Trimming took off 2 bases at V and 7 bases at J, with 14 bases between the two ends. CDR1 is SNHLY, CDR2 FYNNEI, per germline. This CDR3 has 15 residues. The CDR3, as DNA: TGTGCCAGCAGTGAATCCCGCCAGGGGACTGAAAAACTGTTTTTT. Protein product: CASSESRQGTEKLFF.

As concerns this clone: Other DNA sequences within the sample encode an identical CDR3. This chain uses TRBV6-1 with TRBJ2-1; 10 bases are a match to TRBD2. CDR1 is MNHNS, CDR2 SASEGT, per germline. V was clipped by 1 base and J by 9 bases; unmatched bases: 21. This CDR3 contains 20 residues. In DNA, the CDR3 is TGTGCCAGCAGTGAAGGCCAGGGGGCCTCCACTAGCGGGGCCCGGGGTGAGCAGTTCTTC. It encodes CASSEGQGASTSGARGEQFF.

The CDR3 sequence is CASMKDSNSPLHF. CDR3 DNA: TGTGCCAGTATGAAGGACAGTAATTCACCCCTCCACTTT. This chain uses TRBV19 with TRBJ1-6, with TRBD1 as a possible D gene (6 bases). Germline-derived CDR1 and CDR2 are LNHDA and SQIVND (reference sequence). This CDR3 is 13 amino acids long. Trimming removed 7 bases from V and 6 bases from J, with 10 bases in between.

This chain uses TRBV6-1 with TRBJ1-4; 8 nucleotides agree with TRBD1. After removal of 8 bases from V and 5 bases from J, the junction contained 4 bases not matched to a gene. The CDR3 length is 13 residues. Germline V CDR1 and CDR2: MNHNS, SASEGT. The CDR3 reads CASAGGLNEKLFF. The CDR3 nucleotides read TGTGCCAGCGCAGGGGGCCTGAATGAAAAACTGTTTTTT.

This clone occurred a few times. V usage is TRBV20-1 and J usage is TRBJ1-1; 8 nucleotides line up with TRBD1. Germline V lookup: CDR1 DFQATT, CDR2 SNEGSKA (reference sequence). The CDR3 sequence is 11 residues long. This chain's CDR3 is CRGQDNTEAFF. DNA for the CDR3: TGCAGGGGACAGGACAACACTGAAGCTTTCTTT.